A single T cell receptor (beta chain) is shown here with its context. No cognate antigen has been identified for it. Base qualities are not recorded, but no much larger clone differs from it by a single base. The sample comes from a study of blood T cell repertoires in COVID-19 (dated by TCRdb to about 2020). Regarding the research as a whole: Collaborator samples came from the United States, Italy and Spain and covered acute and convalescent phases of COVID-19. The repertoires were released in a freely available public database intended as a resource for research on the immune response to SARS-CoV-2. The dataset comprised deeply sampled blood TCRbeta repertoires from subjects exposed to, actively infected with, or recovered from COVID-19. A de-identified subject ID, COVID-19 status, age in years and sex were almost always included in the sample metadata. Where available, HLA class I and class II types were obtained from metadata supplied by the sample provider rather than from assay-based typing. The samples were drawn from the first 160 participants of the ongoing ImmuneRACE study and from some 1,300 subjects provided by 6 global collaborators. The prospective study material was composed of cDNA or gDNA derived from T cells, B-cell-depleted T cells, or PBMCs. What the authors observed across the whole study: The quantity of clinical and demographic metadata differed by source and by participant and was supplied without curation.

TCRbeta CDR3 regions were amplified from genomic DNA by means of the immunoSEQ Assay, a bias-controlled multiplex PCR. Per the source publication's procedure: Nucleated cell counts per sample were estimated from amplification of reference gene primers within the assay. To quantify the absolute abundance of each unique TCRbeta CDR3 rearrangement, sequence reads were collapsed and filtered. For each sample, productive Simpson clonality was calculated as the square root of Simpson's diversity index across productive rearrangements. TCRdb obtained this table from immuneACCESS and retained in-frame rearrangements with V and J assigned. These tables miss some clones; where compared with another copy, unresolved V genes account for less than half of the shortfall, and the remainder is unexplained. The V and J calls and clone size were taken over from that table, and D and trimming were inferred from the DNA. Within this sample are roughly 360,000 clones, with roughly 86% of them counted one time only. Of the sample, approximately 1.2% is held by the ten largest clones.

Participants in the prospective study were enrolled through a virtual design, were aged roughly 18 to 100 years, and lived in about 25 United States geographic areas. Cohort assignment in the prospective study relied on participant-reported clinical history from a screening survey and a study questionnaire. Recovered participants in ImmuneRACE Cohort 3 were defined by two consecutive negative NP/OP PCR tests, clearance by a healthcare professional, or resolution of symptoms. Each participant in the prospective study had whole blood, serum and a nasopharyngeal or oropharyngeal swab collected by mobile phlebotomists. Prospective study participants could optionally give additional blood draws and questionnaires over an approximately 2-month period. Blood samples from the prospective study were shipped frozen or at room temperature prior to DNA extraction. Input material: PBMCs or T cells enriched from blood (not recorded which). The receptor's source is a young man who had recovered from COVID-19.

This receptor has the CDR3 CASSHSTSETQYF. In nucleotide form, the sequence is TGTGCCAGCAGTCATAGCACAAGCGAGACCCAGTACTTC. The rearranged segments are TRBV27 and TRBJ2-5; confidence is insufficient to name the D gene. The CDR3, cysteine through phenylalanine, is 13 amino acids long. The DNA shown is the 39-base CDR3, in frame from base 1. Per the germline V gene (reference sequence), MNHEY is the CDR1 and SMNVEV is the CDR2. Trimming takes 5 bases from V and 5 bases from J, and the germline ends sit 12 bases apart.